A selection of T cell receptor beta chains follows, all from one sample in a study of blood T cell repertoires in COVID-19. Only in-frame clones appear in the TCRdb table, and some are missing; sequencing was by immunoSEQ multiplex PCR. Of roughly 120,000 clones in the sample, approximately 87% were seen once. What was sequenced was peripheral blood. These receptors came from a man between 60 and 75 years old with acute or convalescent COVID-19. The CDR3 runs from the conserved cysteine through the conserved F or W. The order of the fields is CDR3 length, J gene, V gene, D gene, CDR3 protein. A D gene is named only where the DNA matches it firmly.

14 | TRBJ1-1 | TRBV18 | TRBD1 | CASSPIGQGAEAFF
17 | TRBJ2-2 | TRBV19 | TRBD1 | CASTRTGLLLKSGELFF
15 | TRBJ2-3 | TRBV28 | - | CASSFVSGDTDTQYF
13 | TRBJ1-3 | TRBV29-1 | TRBD1 | CSVTGGHGNTIYF
16 | TRBJ2-1 | TRBV4-3 | TRBD2 | CASSQSFTSGYNEQFF
13 | TRBJ2-7 | TRBV11-2 | - | CASSFPQTYEQYF
17 | TRBJ1-6 | TRBV28 | TRBD1 | CASSLWGDRARSSPLHF
14 | TRBJ1-5 | TRBV7-6 | - | CASSLDGYNQPQHF
15 | TRBJ2-1 | TRBV24-1 | - | CATSEAYRQANEQFF
15 | TRBJ1-2 | TRBV5-8 | TRBD1 | CASSLAGQGGDGYTF